These 20 T cell receptor beta chains were all obtained from the same sample, sequenced in a study of regulatory T cells in long-lasting Graves disease. Time point reported: persistent/refractory GD, antithyroid drugs over 5 years with positive TRAb. TCR sequences were obtained from RNA taken from PBMCs. Investigators prepared the TCR beta libraries by applying iRepertoire HTBI primers and Arm-PCR of CDR3 regions. TCRdb used MiXCR to reprocess the multiplex PCR reads, holding one entry per CDR3 protein. The sample has roughly 400,000 distinct CDR3 sequences, approximately 22% seen once. The sequencing here drew on peripheral blood mononuclear cells (PBMCs), taken when the disease was refractory, from a patient treated with antithyroid drugs. These receptors were collected from a female donor with Graves disease.

This clonotype was detected only a few times. This chain uses TRBV5-6 with TRBJ2-2, with 7 positions matching TRBD2. Trimming cost V 3 bases and J 6 bases; bases outside gene matches: 11. Germline V gives CDR1 SGHDT, CDR2 YYEEEE. The CDR3 runs to 16 residues. DNA for the CDR3: TGTGCCAGCAGCTACTTAGCGGGCCGACAATCCGGGGAGCTGTTTTTT. Translating it yields CASSYLAGRQSGELFF.

This clonotype was seen a few times. The chain links TRBV10-3 to TRBJ1-5; D uncertain. The CDR3 runs 13 residues. Trimming shortened V by 4 bases and J by 5 bases, and 9 bases separated the two germline ends. The germline CDR1 and CDR2 sequences are ENHRY and SYGVKD. The CDR3 DNA reads TGTGCCATCAGTGGTGGGAATGATCAGCCCCAGCATTTT. It specifies CAISGGNDQPQHF.

This clonotype was detected a few times. The chain combines TRBV5-1 with TRBJ2-2; unclear D gene. Germline CDR1 reads SGHRS; CDR2 reads YFSETQ. This CDR3 contains 14 residues. With 4 bases removed from V and 2 bases from J, the gap between germline ends came to 9 bases. CDR3 residues: CASSPRINTGELFF. In DNA, the CDR3 is TGCGCCAGCAGCCCCCGGATTAACACCGGGGAGCTGTTTTTT.

About this clonotype: At one boundary the junction diverges from the germline segment, which might be a read error. The rearrangement uses TRBV27 and TRBJ2-6, with a weak D call TRBD1 (5 bases). In germline, CDR1 is MNHEY, CDR2 SMNVEV (reference sequence). This CDR3 is 16 amino acids long. CDR3 DNA sequence: TGTGCCAACAGTTTAGGTGGGGTCTCTGGGGCCAACGTCCTGACCTTC. It translates to CANSLGGVSGANVLTF.

At least ten counts were recorded for this clonotype. The CDR3 protein is CASSKGTSGSLTQYF. CDR3 nucleotide sequence: TGTGCCAGCAGTAAGGGGACTAGCGGGAGTTTGACCCAGTACTTC. The rearrangement links TRBV28 to TRBJ2-5; 14 nucleotides match TRBD2. The trim removed 5 bases at V and 7 bases at J, leaving 6 bases unmatched. The CDR3 extends over 15 amino acids. Germline CDR1 is MDHEN and CDR2 is SYDVKM. The full variable domain, its missing parts supplied by reference TRBV28 and TRBJ2-5, is DVKVTQSSRYLVKRTGEKVFLECVQDMDHENMFWYRQDPGLGLRLIYFSYDVKMKEKGDIPEGYSVSREKKERFSLILESASTNQTSMYLCASSKGTSGSLTQYFGPGTRLLVL.

This clonotype was detected only once. This chain joins TRBV28 and TRBJ1-1, with a possible D match to TRBD1 (6 bases). Looked up from germline, CDR1 is MDHEN and CDR2 is SYDVKM. Trimming took off 6 bases at V and 4 bases at J, with 21 bases between the two ends. The CDR3 runs to 16 residues. The CDR3 nucleotides are TGTGCCAGCAGCCGCCGGTACAGGGTTGCGGGCACTGAAGCTTTCTTT. Translated, it gives CASSRRYRVAGTEAFF.

This clonotype has ten or more counts. V gene TRBV2 combines with J gene TRBJ1-1; D remains unclear. The CDR3 length is 13 residues. V lost 8 bases to trimming and J lost 5 bases, with 15 bases between them. CDR1 and CDR2 from the germline V gene are SNHLY and FYNNEI. CDR3 nucleotides: TGTGCCAGCCAGGAACCAGATGTGACTGAAGCTTTCTTT. Protein product: CASQEPDVTEAFF. Full variable domain (outside the CDR3, taken from reference TRBV2 and TRBJ1-1): EPEVTQTPSHQVTQMGQEVILRCVPISNHLYFYWYRQILGQKVEFLVSFYNNEISEKSEIFDDQFSVERPDGSNFTLKIRSTKLEDSAMYFCASQEPDVTEAFFGQGTRLTVV.

This clonotype was seen more than once but under ten times. J is TRBJ2-4 and V is TRBV30, with 8 bases fitting TRBD1. J was trimmed by 3 bases and V by 5 bases; bases with no gene match: 3. Germline CDR1 is GTSNPN and CDR2 is SVGIG (reference sequence). The length of the CDR3 is 13 residues. In DNA form, the CDR3 reads TGTGCCTGGGTACAGGGGGGCAAAAACATTCAGTACTTC. Residues: CAWVQGGKNIQYF.

This clonotype was seen a few times. The J gene is TRBJ1-3, the V gene TRBV20-1; 7 nucleotides line up with TRBD1. Trimming cost V 0 bases and J 2 bases; bases outside gene matches: 4. The CDR3 length is 15 residues. Germline-derived CDR1 and CDR2 are DFQATT and SNEGSKA (reference sequence). CDR3 region: CSARDLGTAGNTIYF. The CDR3 DNA sequence: TGCAGTGCTAGAGATCTTGGGACAGCTGGAAACACCATATATTTT.

This clonotype was counted at least ten times. The V gene is TRBV28, the J gene TRBJ1-1, with D tentatively TRBD1 (5 bases). V gave up 8 bases and J gave up 0 bases, with 25 bases separating them. CDR3 length: 18 amino acids. The germline CDR1 and CDR2 sequences are MDHEN and SYDVKM. In DNA, the CDR3 is TGTGCCAGCCCACCGCCGGGGGAGATAGGAAAGATGAACACTGAAGCTTTCTTT. Protein sequence: CASPPPGEIGKMNTEAFF.

This clonotype was seen once. This sequence joins TRBV5-1 and TRBJ2-5; tentatively, D is TRBD1 (7 bases). From germline, CDR1 is SGHRS and CDR2 YFSETQ. This CDR3 has 14 residues. V lost 2 bases and J 4 bases, leaving 12 bases between the germline ends. The CDR3 DNA is TGCGCCAGCAGCTTAGTGCAGGGGGGAGAGACCCAGTACTTC. Protein sequence: CASSLVQGGETQYF.

This clonotype was seen more than once but under ten times. In DNA form, the CDR3 reads TGTGCCAGCAGCTTAGTAATTTTTAGGACGGGAGGTGACACTGAAGCTTTCTTT. Translating it yields CASSLVIFRTGGDTEAFF. The chain links TRBV7-9 to TRBJ1-1, with D uncertain. The V gene lost 1 base and the J gene lost 3 bases, with 21 bases spanning the gap. CDR1 SEHNR and CDR2 FQNEAQ come from the germline V gene (reference sequence). This CDR3 has 18 amino acids.

This clonotype was seen a few times. The V call is TRBV5-6, the J call TRBJ2-3; tentatively, D is TRBD2 (6 bases). Trimming left V 5 bases short and J 4 bases short, with 14 bases between. CDR3 size: 14 residues. The germline V gene encodes CDR1 SGHDT and CDR2 YYEEEE. The CDR3 loop reads CASSSGVLADTQYF. DNA of the CDR3: TGTGCCAGCAGTTCGGGGGTCTTGGCAGATACGCAGTATTTT.

Only a few counts were recorded for this clonotype. V and J are TRBV6-5 and TRBJ1-2, with D possibly being TRBD1 (5 bases). V lost 4 bases and J lost 5, with 14 bases in between. CDR1 and CDR2 (germline): MNHEY, SVGAGI. The CDR3 totals 14 residues. The CDR3 spells CASSSGGYGYGYTF. The DNA of the CDR3 is TGTGCCAGCAGTTCCGGGGGGTACGGGTATGGCTACACCTTC.

As regards this clonotype: Since a much larger clone is just one base distant, this may be a read error. The chain combines TRBV7-2 with TRBJ2-5; a possible D gene is TRBD2 (5 bases). V lost 1 base, J lost 5 bases, and 17 bases lay in between. From germline, CDR1 is SGHTA and CDR2 FQGNSA. This CDR3 is 16 amino acids long. The CDR3 bases are TGTGCCAGCAGCTTAGGACCAGCGGAAGGTTTCGAGACCCAGTACTTC. It encodes CASSLGPAEGFETQYF.

This clonotype was counted ten times or more. The chain uses TRBV6-5 and TRBJ2-7; 14 nucleotides align to TRBD2. The CDR3 consists of 15 residues. Germline assignment: CDR1 MNHEY and CDR2 SVGAGI. Trimming removed 4 bases from V and 9 bases from J; junction bases left unmatched: 8. The CDR3 bases are TGTGCCAGCAGTTCGGGACTAGCGGGAGCGGAGGGGCAGTACTTC. Translation gives CASSSGLAGAEGQYF.

This clonotype occurred a few times. The chain is built from TRBV28 and TRBJ1-2, with 9 bases matching TRBD1. The junction had 11 bases not matched to a gene; V was cut back by 2 bases and J by 7 bases. Per germline, CDR1 MDHEN and CDR2 SYDVKM. CDR3 length equals 16 residues. This chain's CDR3 is CASSLPPLDRGGGYTF. In nucleotides, the CDR3 is TGTGCCAGCAGTTTACCCCCCCTGGACAGGGGAGGTGGCTACACCTTC.

This clonotype was counted at least ten times. The chain is built from TRBV28 and TRBJ2-5, with a possible D match to TRBD1 (7 bases). Between the trimmed V and J ends, which lost 5 bases and 5 bases, there was a span of 21 bases. The CDR3 is made up of 16 amino acids. CDR1 is MDHEN and CDR2 is SYDVKM in the germline V gene. CDR3 nucleotide sequence: TGTGCCAGCAGTCCGACCTGGGGCAGGGGGAGGGAGACCCAGTACTTC. It is translated as CASSPTWGRGRETQYF.

CDR3 sequence (DNA): TGCGCCAGCAGCTGGGAGGGTCGTAACTCCTACGAGCAGTACTTC. Protein product: CASSWEGRNSYEQYF. V and J are TRBV5-1 and TRBJ2-7, with 7 bases lining up with TRBD2. The V segment lost 3 bases and the J segment 0 bases; nucleotides outside the gene matches: 6. Germline assignment: CDR1 SGHRS and CDR2 YFSETQ. The CDR3 extends over 15 amino acids. The full variable domain, rest sourced from reference TRBV5-1 and TRBJ2-7, is KAGVTQTPRYLIKTRGQQVTLSCSPISGHRSVSWYQQTPGQGLQFLFEYFSETQRNKGNFPGRFSGRQFSNSRSEMNVSTLELGDSALYLCASSWEGRNSYEQYFGPGTRLTVT.

This sequence joins TRBV15 and TRBJ1-3; D is undetermined. Germline V gene lookup returns CDR1 LNHNV and CDR2 YYDKDF (reference sequence). The V gene lost 6 bases and the J gene lost 0 bases, with 12 bases spanning the gap. CDR3 length: 15 residues. The CDR3 nucleotides are TGTGCCACCAGTGGGAGACCTTACTCTGGAAACACCATATATTTT. Protein: CATSGRPYSGNTIYF.